A single sample gave rise to the 4 T cell receptor beta chains below, sequenced in a study of early stage breast cancer tumors. The method was immunoSEQ multiplex PCR; TCRdb's version includes in-frame clones alone and lacks a portion of them. The sample consists of a few thousand clones, 65% to 75% of them appearing once. The specimen was normal breast tissue next to the tumor. The receptors come from a person in their sixties or seventies with breast cancer.

The chain has TRBV7-2 and TRBJ2-1, with 7 bases fitting TRBD2. Unmatched junction bases numbered 5, after V lost 1 base and J lost 2 bases. Germline V gene sequence: CDR1 SGHTA, CDR2 FQGNSA. CDR3 length equals 16 residues. This CDR3 reads CASSLVGGGPYNEQFF. The DNA of the CDR3 is TGTGCCAGCAGCTTAGTTGGCGGGGGACCCTACAATGAGCAGTTCTTC.

The chain has TRBV13 and TRBJ2-5, with TRBD2 as a possible D gene (5 bases). CDR3 length equals 14 residues. The V gene lost 1 base and the J gene lost 7 bases, with 13 bases spanning the gap. CDR1 and CDR2 (germline): PRHDT, FYEKMQ (reference sequence). Here the CDR3 DNA reads TGTGCCAGCAGCTTAGAACGGGATAGTGGGACCCAGTACTTC. Protein: CASSLERDSGTQYF.

The rearrangement links TRBV7-8 to TRBJ2-7; TRBD1 agrees at 9 bases. CDR1 and CDR2 (germline): SGHVS, FQNEAQ. Trimming took 0 bases from V and 10 from J; bases not matched to a gene: 4. The CDR3 spans 13 residues. CDR3 DNA: TGTGCCAGCAGCTTAGCGGAGACAGGGGGTCAGTACTTC. It codes for CASSLAETGGQYF.

This clone occurred once. V and J are TRBV30 and TRBJ2-1; the match to TRBD2 covers 7 bases. Germline-derived CDR1 and CDR2 are GTSNPN and SVGIG (reference sequence). This CDR3 is 14 amino acids long. The junction had 8 bases not matched to a gene; V was cut back by 5 bases and J by 4 bases. This chain's CDR3 is CAWGTGGGYNEQFF. The CDR3 bases are TGTGCCTGGGGCACTGGGGGGGGGTACAATGAGCAGTTCTTC.